This TCR beta chain derives from a study of cytomegalovirus exposure and HLA in healthy donors. Overall study results and limits: Immune exposure data for these donors was limited to CMV serostatus.

The CDR3 spans 18 residues. CDR1 and CDR2 from the germline V gene are MNHEY and SMNVEV (reference sequence). Deletions cut 3 bases from V and 8 bases from J, with 26 bases between. This clone came up a few times. Its antigen is as yet unknown. A multiplex PCR was run with 60 Vbeta primers and 13 Jbeta primers. Sequencing was performed with immunoSEQ multiplex PCR; in TCRdb, only in-frame clones are kept and a portion is missing. This table has more than 75,000 clones, roughly four fifths appearing once. This chain joins TRBV27 and TRBJ2-1, with D possibly TRBD2 on 5 matching bases. The source is a woman between 18 and 29 years old in good health and CMV-seropositive. Sequences were obtained from PBMCs. The CDR3 sequence: CASSFLPSGEGVGDEQFF. CDR3 nucleotide sequence: TGTGCCAGCAGTTTTCTCCCTAGTGGTGAGGGAGTTGGCGATGAGCAGTTCTTC.